Here is one TCR beta chain with its context. Authors' analysis steps: Estimated nucleated cell counts came from reference gene primer amplification. Some clones are missing from TCRdb's copy, which holds only in-frame ones; the method was immunoSEQ multiplex PCR. V, J and clone size were drawn from that table, and D and trimming were deduced from the DNA. The table records tens of thousands of clones, 84% of them present only once. The data were obtained in a study of blood T cell repertoires in COVID-19. About the study: Sites across the United States, Italy and Spain contributed samples from acute and convalescent COVID-19. Nucleic acid was either cDNA or gDNA, and it came from T cells, B-cell-depleted T cells, or PBMCs.

This CDR3 has 14 amino acids. Germline assignment: CDR1 MNHEY and CDR2 SVGEGT. Trimming took 2 bases from V and 6 from J, leaving 12 bases between them. The sequencing sample was made of peripheral blood. This sequence joins TRBV6-2 or TRBV6-3 and TRBJ2-3; D is unresolved. The TCR was taken from a human donor in a cohort sampled during active COVID-19. The CDR3 spells CASSYRDWMDTQYF. The CDR3 DNA sequence: TGTGCCAGCAGTTACAGAGACTGGATGGATACGCAGTATTTT.